This TCR beta chain comes out of a study of blood T cell repertoires in COVID-19. Sequencing used immunoSEQ multiplex PCR; TCRdb keeps in-frame clones, though not all of them. Here the sample spans roughly 130,000 clones, 65% to 85% being singletons. The germline CDR1 and CDR2 sequences are SNHLY and FYNNEI. The CDR3 totals 14 residues. J gave up 3 bases and V 7 bases, and 8 bases lay outside the gene matches. Sequences were obtained from peripheral blood. The chain carries TRBV2 and TRBJ1-2; 7 positions match TRBD1. The TCR was taken from a woman in her 70s with acute or convalescent COVID-19. The CDR3 loop is CASTMGQSYYGYTF. CDR3 in DNA: TGTGCCAGCACCATGGGACAGTCATACTATGGCTACACCTTC.